This T cell receptor beta chain was recorded in a study of cytomegalovirus exposure and HLA in healthy donors. Study-wide background: The approximately 610 first-cohort repertoires shared a platform with the 120 validation repertoires, as reported in a later analysis.

The V and J ends lost 5 bases and 5 bases respectively, with 6 bases between them. The CDR3 contains 11 residues. Germline-derived CDR1 and CDR2 are MNHEY and SMNVEV (reference sequence). These donors were members of the roughly 130-subject validation cohort, a group separate from the approximately 620-subject first cohort. Some clones are missing from TCRdb's copy, which holds only in-frame ones; the method was immunoSEQ multiplex PCR. The repertoire has tens of thousands of clones, 93% of them found once; the top ten carry under 6.5%. The sequenced material came from PBMCs. The V gene is TRBV27, the J gene TRBJ1-2; a weak D match, TRBD1 (5 bases). The receptor's source is a woman aged 18-29 years in good health and CMV-seronegative. CDR3 nucleotides: TGTGCCAGCAGTGACAGATATGGCTACACCTTC. Protein product: CASSDRYGYTF.